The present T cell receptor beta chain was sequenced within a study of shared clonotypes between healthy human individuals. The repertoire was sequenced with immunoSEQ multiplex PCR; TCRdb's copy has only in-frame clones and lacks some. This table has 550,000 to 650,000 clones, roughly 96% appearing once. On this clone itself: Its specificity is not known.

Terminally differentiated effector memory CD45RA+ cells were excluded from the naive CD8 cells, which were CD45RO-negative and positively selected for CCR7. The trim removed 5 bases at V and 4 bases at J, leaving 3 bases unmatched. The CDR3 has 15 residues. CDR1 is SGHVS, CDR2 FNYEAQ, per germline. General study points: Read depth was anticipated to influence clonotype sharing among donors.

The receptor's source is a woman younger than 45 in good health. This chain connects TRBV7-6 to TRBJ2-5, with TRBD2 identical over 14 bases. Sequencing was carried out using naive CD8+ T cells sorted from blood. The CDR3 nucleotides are TGTGCCAGCAGCCCAGGGACTAGCGGGAGAGAGACCCAGTACTTC. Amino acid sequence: CASSPGTSGRETQYF.